A single TCR beta chain is shown here with its context. This record belongs to a study of blood T cell repertoires in COVID-19. Turning to the study itself: The analysed material was cDNA or gDNA that came from T cells, B-cell-depleted T cells, or PBMCs.

The CDR3 covers 13 residues. Assay: immunoSEQ multiplex PCR; the TCRdb copy retains only in-frame clones and omits some. The data contain 60,000 or so clones, about 80% of them singletons. The genes are TRBV21-1 and TRBJ1-5. TRBV21-1 is classified as a pseudogene. Source material: peripheral blood. This receptor was identified in a man aged 25-45 years with COVID-19, enrolled during active disease. The CDR3, as DNA: TGTGCCAGCAGCAAGGGAGGGAATGCGACCCAGCATTTT. It encodes CASSKGGNATQHF.